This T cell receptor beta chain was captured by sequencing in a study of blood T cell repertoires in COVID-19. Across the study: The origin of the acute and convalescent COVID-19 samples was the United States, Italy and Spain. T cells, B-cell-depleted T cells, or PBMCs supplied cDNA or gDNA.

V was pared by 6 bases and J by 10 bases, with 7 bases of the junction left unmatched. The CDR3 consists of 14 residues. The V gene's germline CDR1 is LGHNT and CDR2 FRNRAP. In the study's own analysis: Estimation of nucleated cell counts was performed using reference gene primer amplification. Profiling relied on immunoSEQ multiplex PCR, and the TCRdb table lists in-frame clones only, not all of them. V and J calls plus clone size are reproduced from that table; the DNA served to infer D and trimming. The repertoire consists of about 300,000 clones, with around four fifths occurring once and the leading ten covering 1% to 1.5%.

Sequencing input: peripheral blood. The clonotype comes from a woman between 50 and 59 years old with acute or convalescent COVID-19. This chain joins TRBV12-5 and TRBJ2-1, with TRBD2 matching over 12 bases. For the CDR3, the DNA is TGTGCTAGTGGGAGACTAGCGGGAGTAGAAGAGCAGTTCTTC. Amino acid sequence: CASGRLAGVEEQFF.